This T cell receptor (beta chain) was sequenced for a study of spatial heterogeneity in lung cancer. On the study more broadly: There were, on average, more than 8.5 raw-read appearances for each unique TCR and UMI combination.

In this sample, this clonotype turned up a few times. As yet, its antigen is unknown. Whole-study results and caveats: At tumor resection, ubiquitous expanded TCRs were detected in blood more often than later.

Time point noted: sample taken at primary tumor resection. Unsorted tumor, nontumor lung tissue or cryopreserved PBMC supplied the whole RNA. The donors, about 78 patients with untreated early-stage non-small cell lung cancer, provided the samples. Unique molecular identifiers tagged every individual TCR cDNA molecule. Each CDR3 protein is one row after TCRdb ran MiXCR on the 5' RACE reads. The sample carries about 26,000 distinct CDR3 sequences, 10% to 15% recorded once. Germline V gene data show CDR1 as DFQATT and CDR2 as SNEGSKA (reference sequence). Trimming removed 3 bases at V and 0 bases at J, with 8 bases between. This CDR3 is built from 13 residues.

The receptor comes from a female donor with early-stage non-small cell lung cancer. The sample consisted of PBMCs, taken at surgery. The rearrangement uses TRBV20-1 and TRBJ1-2; no definite D call. CDR3 sequence (DNA): TGCAGTGCTAGGATACCATCTAACTATGGCTACACCTTC. This translates into CSARIPSNYGYTF.